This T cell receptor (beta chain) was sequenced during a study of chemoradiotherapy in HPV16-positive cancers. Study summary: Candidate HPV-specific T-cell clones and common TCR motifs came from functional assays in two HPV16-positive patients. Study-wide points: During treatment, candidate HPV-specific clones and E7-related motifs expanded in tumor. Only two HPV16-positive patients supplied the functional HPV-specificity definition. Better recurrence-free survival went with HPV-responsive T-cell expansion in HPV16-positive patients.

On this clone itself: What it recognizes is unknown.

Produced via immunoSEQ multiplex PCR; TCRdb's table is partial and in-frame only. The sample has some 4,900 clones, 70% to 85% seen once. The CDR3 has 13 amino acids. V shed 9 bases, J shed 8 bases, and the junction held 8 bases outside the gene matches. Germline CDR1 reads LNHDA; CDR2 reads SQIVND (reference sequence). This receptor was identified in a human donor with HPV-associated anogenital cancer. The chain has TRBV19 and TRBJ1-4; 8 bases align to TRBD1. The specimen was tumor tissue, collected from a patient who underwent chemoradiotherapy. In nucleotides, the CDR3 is TGTGCCAGCGGACAGGGCTCTCGAGAAAAACTGTTTTTT. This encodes CASGQGSREKLFF.